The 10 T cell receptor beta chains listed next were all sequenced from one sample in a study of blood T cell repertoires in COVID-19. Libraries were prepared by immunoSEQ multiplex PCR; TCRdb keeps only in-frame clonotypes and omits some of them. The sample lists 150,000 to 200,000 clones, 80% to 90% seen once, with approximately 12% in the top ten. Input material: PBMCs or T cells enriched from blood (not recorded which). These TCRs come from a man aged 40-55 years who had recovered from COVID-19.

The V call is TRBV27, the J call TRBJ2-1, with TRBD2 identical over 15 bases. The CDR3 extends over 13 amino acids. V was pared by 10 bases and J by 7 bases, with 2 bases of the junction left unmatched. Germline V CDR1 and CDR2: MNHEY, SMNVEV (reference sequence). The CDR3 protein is CATGLAGGNEQFF. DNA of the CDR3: TGTGCCACGGGACTAGCGGGAGGAAATGAGCAGTTCTTC.

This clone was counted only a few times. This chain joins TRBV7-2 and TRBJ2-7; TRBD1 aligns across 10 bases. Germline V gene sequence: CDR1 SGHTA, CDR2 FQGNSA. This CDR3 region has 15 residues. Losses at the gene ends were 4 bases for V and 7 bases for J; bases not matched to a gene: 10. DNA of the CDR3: TGTGCCAGCAGCTCATACGGACAGGGGGATGGAGAGCAGTACTTC. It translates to CASSSYGQGDGEQYF.

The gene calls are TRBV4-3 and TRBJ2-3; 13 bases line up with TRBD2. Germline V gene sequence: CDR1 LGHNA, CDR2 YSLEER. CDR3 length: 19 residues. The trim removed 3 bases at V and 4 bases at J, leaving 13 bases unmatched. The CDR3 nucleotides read TGCGCCAGCAGCCACACGACGATAAGACTAGCGGGAGGAGCAGATACGCAGTATTTT. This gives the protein CASSHTTIRLAGGADTQYF.

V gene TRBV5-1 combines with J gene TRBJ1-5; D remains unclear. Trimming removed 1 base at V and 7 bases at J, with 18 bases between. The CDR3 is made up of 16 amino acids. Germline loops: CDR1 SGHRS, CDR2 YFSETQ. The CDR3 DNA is TGCGCCAGCAGCTTGCGGGTGGTAAAGAAGGCCCAGCCCCAGCATTTT. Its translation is CASSLRVVKKAQPQHF.

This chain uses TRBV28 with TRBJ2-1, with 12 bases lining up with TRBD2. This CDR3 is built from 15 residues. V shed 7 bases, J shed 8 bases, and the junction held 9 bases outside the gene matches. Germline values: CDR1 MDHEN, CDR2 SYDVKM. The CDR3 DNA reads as TGTGCCAGCACATCTAGCGGGAGGGCTAGCGATGAGCAGTTCTTC. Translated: CASTSSGRASDEQFF.

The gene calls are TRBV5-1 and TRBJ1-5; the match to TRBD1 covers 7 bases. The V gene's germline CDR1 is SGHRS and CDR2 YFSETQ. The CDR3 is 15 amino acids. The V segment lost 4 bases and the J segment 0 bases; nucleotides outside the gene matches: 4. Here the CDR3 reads CASSPGQFSNQPQHF. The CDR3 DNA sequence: TGCGCCAGCAGCCCGGGACAGTTTAGCAATCAGCCCCAGCATTTT.

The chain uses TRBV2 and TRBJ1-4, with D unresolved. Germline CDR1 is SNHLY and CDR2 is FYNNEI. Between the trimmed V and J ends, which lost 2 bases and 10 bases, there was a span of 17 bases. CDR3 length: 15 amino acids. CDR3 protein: CASSETENPPRKLFF. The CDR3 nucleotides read TGTGCCAGCAGTGAAACGGAGAACCCCCCCCGAAAACTGTTTTTT.

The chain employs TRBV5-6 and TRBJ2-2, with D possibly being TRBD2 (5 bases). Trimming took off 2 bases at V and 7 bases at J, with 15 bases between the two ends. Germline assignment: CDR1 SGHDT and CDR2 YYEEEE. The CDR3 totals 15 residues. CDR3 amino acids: CASSFSRGRVGELFF. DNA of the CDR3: TGTGCCAGCAGCTTCTCTCGGGGTCGGGTCGGGGAGCTGTTTTTT.

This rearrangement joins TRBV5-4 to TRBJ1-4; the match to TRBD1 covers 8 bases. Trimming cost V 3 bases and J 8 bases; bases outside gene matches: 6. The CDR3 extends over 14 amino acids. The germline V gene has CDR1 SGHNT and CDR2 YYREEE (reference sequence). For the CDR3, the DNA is TGTGCCAGCAGCTACGGACAGGGTGGGGAAAAACTGTTTTTT. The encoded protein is CASSYGQGGEKLFF.

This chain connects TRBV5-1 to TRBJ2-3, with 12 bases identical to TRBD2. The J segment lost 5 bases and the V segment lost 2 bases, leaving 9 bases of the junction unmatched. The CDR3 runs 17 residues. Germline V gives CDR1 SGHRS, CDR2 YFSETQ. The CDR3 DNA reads TGCGCCAGCAGCTTCGGACTAGCGGGAAGGGTGGTAGATACGCAGTATTTT. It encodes CASSFGLAGRVVDTQYF.